What follows are 23 T cell receptor beta chains derived from one specimen sequenced in a study of a mutant IDH1 vaccine in newly diagnosed glioma. Time point meaning: baseline, week 1 (first vaccination visit). This sample's treatment: pre-vaccination baseline after standard-of-care therapy. Generated by immunoSEQ multiplex PCR, the TCRdb table keeps only in-frame clones and is missing some. The table shows about 54,000 clones, with 70% to 90% occurring only once. The sample was PBMCs, taken from a glioma patient treated with radiotherapy, temozolomide or both. These receptors were taken from a man in his late teens or twenties with glioma.

J is TRBJ1-2 and V is TRBV6-5; TRBD1 aligns across 9 bases. This CDR3 contains 14 residues. CDR1 is MNHEY and CDR2 is SVGAGI in the germline V gene. Losses at the gene ends were 7 bases for V and 7 bases for J; bases not matched to a gene: 10. CDR3 DNA sequence: TGTGCCAGCAACAGAGGACAGGGGTCCCCTGGCTACACCTTC. This gives the protein CASNRGQGSPGYTF.

The genes are TRBV6-5 and TRBJ2-2; TRBD2 matches at 9 bases. J was trimmed by 4 bases and V by 11 bases; bases with no gene match: 11. The CDR3 sequence is 15 residues long. Germline values: CDR1 MNHEY, CDR2 SVGAGI. This CDR3 reads CASRAGGPGTGELFF. The CDR3 bases are TGTGCCTCGCGCGCGGGAGGGCCGGGCACCGGGGAGCTGTTTTTT.

The rearrangement joins TRBV4-3 to TRBJ1-3, with D possibly TRBD1 on 5 matching bases. Germline V gives CDR1 LGHNA, CDR2 YSLEER. V was cut by 0 bases and J by 2 bases, with 8 bases left in between. The CDR3 is 15 residues long. For the CDR3, the DNA is TGCGCCAGCAGCCAAGACGGGACGGCTGGAAACACCATATATTTT. Translating it yields CASSQDGTAGNTIYF.

This rearrangement joins TRBV7-2 to TRBJ2-7, with a possible D match to TRBD1 (6 bases). V gave up 1 base and J gave up 2 bases, with 6 bases separating them. The CDR3 is 13 amino acids. Germline V gene data show CDR1 as SGHTA and CDR2 as FQGNSA. CDR3 residues: CASSLDRAYEQYF. CDR3 nucleotide sequence: TGTGCCAGCAGCTTAGACAGGGCCTACGAGCAGTACTTC.

This clone has just a few counts. The chain carries TRBV2 and TRBJ1-6; TRBD1 matches at 8 bases. CDR3 length: 13 amino acids. V lost 7 bases to trimming and J lost 9 bases; unmatched junction nucleotides: 5. In germline, CDR1 is SNHLY, CDR2 FYNNEI. In nucleotides, the CDR3 is TGTGCCAGCATACAGGGGGTGGGTTCACCCCTCCACTTT. This encodes CASIQGVGSPLHF. The whole variable domain, filled in from reference TRBV2 and TRBJ1-6, reads EPEVTQTPSHQVTQMGQEVILRCVPISNHLYFYWYRQILGQKVEFLVSFYNNEISEKSEIFDDQFSVERPDGSNFTLKIRSTKLEDSAMYFCASIQGVGSPLHFGNGTRLTVT.

The chain joins TRBV5-1 to TRBJ2-7; the match to TRBD1 covers 9 bases. V shed 3 bases and J 3 bases; nucleotides not matched to a gene: 7. This CDR3 is 15 amino acids long. Germline CDR1 is SGHRS and CDR2 is YFSETQ. Written as DNA, the CDR3 is TGCGCCAGCAGCTCGGATCCGGGACAGGGCTACGAGCAGTACTTC. This gives the protein CASSSDPGQGYEQYF.

The V call is TRBV11-1, the J call TRBJ1-1; tentatively, D is TRBD1 (5 bases). The CDR3 has 12 amino acids. The germline gives CDR1 SGHAT, CDR2 FQDESV (reference sequence). Trimming removed 1 base from V and 11 bases from J, with 11 bases in between. This CDR3 is CASSLGGLTAFF. The CDR3 nucleotides are TGTGCCAGCAGCTTAGGGGGGTTGACGGCTTTCTTT.

The chain recombines TRBV19 with TRBJ2-7, with 14 bases matching TRBD2. This CDR3 has 15 residues. J was trimmed by 6 bases and V by 4 bases; bases with no gene match: 5. CDR1 is LNHDA and CDR2 is SQIVND in the germline V gene (reference sequence). The chain's CDR3 is CASSRGTSGSREQYF. The DNA of the CDR3 is TGTGCCAGTAGTAGGGGGACTAGCGGGAGTCGCGAGCAGTACTTC.

The chain joins TRBV27 to TRBJ1-4, with a possible D match to TRBD1 (6 bases). CDR1 and CDR2 from the germline V gene are MNHEY and SMNVEV (reference sequence). CDR3 length equals 14 residues. V was trimmed by 6 bases and J by 7 bases, leaving 15 bases between them. CDR3 loop: CASRLPGATEKLFF. The CDR3, as DNA: TGTGCCAGCAGACTCCCGGGGGCGACTGAAAAACTGTTTTTT.

The J gene is TRBJ2-3, the V gene TRBV6-6; a possible D gene is TRBD1 (5 bases). Looked up from germline, CDR1 is MNHNY and CDR2 is SVGAGI (reference sequence). This CDR3 region has 13 residues. V lost 5 bases and J 5 bases, leaving 11 bases between the germline ends. DNA of the CDR3: TGTGCCAGCAGTACCAGGGCTAGAGATACGCAGTATTTT. Translated: CASSTRARDTQYF.

This sequence joins TRBV28 and TRBJ1-5; 7 nucleotides match TRBD1. CDR3 size: 15 residues. Germline trimming cut 5 bases from V and 5 bases from J; bases unmatched to any gene: 9. CDR1 is MDHEN and CDR2 is SYDVKM in the germline V gene. The CDR3 sequence is CASSLSVTGYQPQHF. The CDR3 DNA reads as TGTGCCAGCAGTCTCTCAGTGACAGGGTATCAGCCCCAGCATTTT.

This clone was seen more than once but under ten times. Here the CDR3 reads CASSPGQGTNEKLFF. The CDR3 coding sequence is TGTGCCAGCAGCCCCGGACAGGGGACTAATGAAAAACTGTTTTTT. V usage is TRBV2 and J usage is TRBJ1-4, with 9 bases lining up with TRBD1. J was trimmed by 2 bases and V by 6 bases; bases with no gene match: 4. CDR3 size: 15 residues. Germline V gene lookup returns CDR1 SNHLY and CDR2 FYNNEI.

The chain couples TRBV27 to TRBJ1-4, with a possible D match to TRBD1 (5 bases). CDR1 and CDR2 (germline): MNHEY, SMNVEV (reference sequence). V lost 6 bases and J lost 3, with 5 bases in between. The CDR3 extends over 12 amino acids. This CDR3 is CASRGANEKLFF. CDR3 nucleotide sequence: TGTGCCAGCAGGGGGGCTAATGAAAAACTGTTTTTT.

This clone appeared a few times. The chain combines TRBV15 with TRBJ1-1; no firm D call. The CDR3 totals 12 residues. Germline CDR1 is LNHNV and CDR2 is YYDKDF (reference sequence). With 5 bases removed from V and 10 bases from J, the gap between germline ends came to 14 bases. The CDR3 loop reads CATSPRYWGAFF. In DNA, the CDR3 is TGTGCCACCAGCCCACGTTACTGGGGAGCTTTCTTT. Full variable domain (missing parts from reference TRBV15 and TRBJ1-1): DAMVIQNPRYQVTQFGKPVTLSCSQTLNHNVMYWYQQKSSQAPKLLFHYYDKDFNNEADTPDNFQSRRPNTSFCFLDIRSPGLGDTAMYLCATSPRYWGAFFGQGTRLTVV.

This sequence joins TRBV5-4 and TRBJ1-1, with D perhaps matching TRBD1 (6 bases). Per the germline V gene, CDR1 is SGHNT and CDR2 is YYREEE (reference sequence). V was pared by 2 bases and J by 6 bases, with 17 bases between. The CDR3 length is 15 residues. The CDR3 DNA sequence: TGTGCCAGCAGCTTATTACAGGGACGGACATCTGAAGCTTTCTTT. Its translation is CASSLLQGRTSEAFF.

For the CDR3, the DNA is TGTGCCAGCAGCTCTTCCGGGACAGCAAACACTGAAGCTTTCTTT. Its translation is CASSSSGTANTEAFF. This chain uses TRBV7-6 with TRBJ1-1; 7 bases are shared with TRBD1. Germline loops: CDR1 SGHVS, CDR2 FNYEAQ. Trimming removed 4 bases from V and 2 bases from J; junction bases left unmatched: 7. This CDR3 is 15 amino acids long.

This rearrangement joins TRBV6-5 to TRBJ1-4; no clear D gene. Looked up from germline, CDR1 is MNHEY and CDR2 is SVGAGI. The CDR3 sequence is 15 residues long. With 1 base removed from V and 0 bases from J, the gap between germline ends came to 6 bases. This CDR3 reads CASSYFGATNEKLFF. The CDR3 DNA is TGTGCCAGCAGTTACTTCGGAGCAACTAATGAAAAACTGTTTTTT.

The sample holds one count of this clone. The DNA of the CDR3 is TGTGCCACCAAGTGGGACTCACTTAGGCTTATGGCTGGGGCCAACGTCCTGACTTTC. Translating it yields CATKWDSLRLMAGANVLTF. V and J are TRBV15 and TRBJ2-6; perhaps TRBD2 as D (6 bases). V shed 7 bases and J shed 2 bases, with 24 bases lying between them. This CDR3 has 19 amino acids. Germline CDR1 and CDR2: LNHNV and YYDKDF (reference sequence).

The chain has TRBV9 and TRBJ1-4; D gene unclear. CDR1 and CDR2 from the germline V gene are SGDLS and YYNGEE. This CDR3 is built from 16 residues. V was pared by 4 bases and J by 0 bases, with 13 bases between. Written as DNA, the CDR3 is TGTGCCAGCAGCCCCACCCCCGGTGCAACTAATGAAAAACTGTTTTTT. This sequence encodes CASSPTPGATNEKLFF.

The gene calls are TRBV2 and TRBJ2-7; possible D gene TRBD1, 5 bases. The CDR3 covers 14 residues. Trimming removed 7 bases from V and 0 bases from J, with 13 bases in between. CDR1 and CDR2 (germline): SNHLY, FYNNEI. This CDR3 is CASKGRASSYEQYF. DNA for the CDR3: TGTGCCAGCAAGGGCAGGGCCAGCTCCTACGAGCAGTACTTC.

V and J are TRBV19 and TRBJ2-7; D is possibly TRBD2 (5 bases). Germline V gives CDR1 LNHDA, CDR2 SQIVND (reference sequence). Between the trimmed V and J ends, which lost 6 bases and 3 bases, there was a span of 15 bases. This CDR3 region has 14 residues. The CDR3 here is CASSLLATHYEQYF. Written as DNA, the CDR3 is TGTGCCAGTAGCTTATTAGCGACCCACTACGAGCAGTACTTC.

For the CDR3, the DNA is TGTGCCAGCAGCTTAGGGGACCCCAATCAGCCCCAGCATTTT. Translated, it gives CASSLGDPNQPQHF. This rearrangement joins TRBV7-9 to TRBJ1-5; tentatively, D is TRBD1 (5 bases). V lost 1 base and J 3 bases, leaving 7 bases between the germline ends. Germline V lookup: CDR1 SEHNR, CDR2 FQNEAQ (reference sequence). The CDR3 consists of 14 residues.

The table lists this clone with a few counts. V usage is TRBV4-3 and J usage is TRBJ1-6; D gene unclear. Germline V gives CDR1 LGHNA, CDR2 YSLEER. Trimming shortened V by 6 bases and J by 7 bases, and 16 bases separated the two germline ends. The CDR3 sequence is 15 residues long. The CDR3 region has the DNA TGCGCCAGCAGGTCCAGAGGGCTCGCAAATTCACCCCTCCACTTT. It yields the protein CASRSRGLANSPLHF.